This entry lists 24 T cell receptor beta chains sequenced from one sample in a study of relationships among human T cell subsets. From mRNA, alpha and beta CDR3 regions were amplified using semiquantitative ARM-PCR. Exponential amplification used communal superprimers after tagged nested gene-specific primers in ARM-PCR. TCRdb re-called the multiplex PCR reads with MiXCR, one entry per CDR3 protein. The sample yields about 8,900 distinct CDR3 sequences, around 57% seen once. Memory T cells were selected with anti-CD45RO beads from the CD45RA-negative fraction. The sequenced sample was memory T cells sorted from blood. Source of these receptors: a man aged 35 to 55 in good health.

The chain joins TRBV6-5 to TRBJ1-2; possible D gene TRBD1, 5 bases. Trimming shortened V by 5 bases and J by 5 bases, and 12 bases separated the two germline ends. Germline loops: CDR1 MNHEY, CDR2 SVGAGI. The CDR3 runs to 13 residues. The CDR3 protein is CASSPDSSYGYTF. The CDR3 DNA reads TGTGCCAGCAGTCCTGACAGTTCGTATGGCTACACCTTC.

The CDR3 sequence is CSVDTGWFTEAFF. CDR3 coding DNA: TGCAGCGTTGATACAGGGTGGTTCACTGAAGCTTTCTTT. The chain has TRBV29-1 and TRBJ1-1, with a possible D match to TRBD1 (6 bases). With 3 bases removed from V and 4 bases from J, the gap between germline ends came to 12 bases. The CDR3 is 13 residues long. Per germline, CDR1 SQVTM and CDR2 ANQGSEA.

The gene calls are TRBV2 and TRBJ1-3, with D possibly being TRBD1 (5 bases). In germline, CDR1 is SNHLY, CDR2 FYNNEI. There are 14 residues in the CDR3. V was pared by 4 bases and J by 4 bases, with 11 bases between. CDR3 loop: CASSGEGLGNTIYF. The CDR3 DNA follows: TGTGCCAGCAGTGGTGAGGGACTCGGAAACACCATATATTTT.

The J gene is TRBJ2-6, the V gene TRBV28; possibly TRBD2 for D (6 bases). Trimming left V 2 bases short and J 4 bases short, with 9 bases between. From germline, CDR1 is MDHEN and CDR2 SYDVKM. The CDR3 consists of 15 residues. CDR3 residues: CASSLGGYGANVLTF. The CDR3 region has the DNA TGTGCCAGCAGTTTAGGGGGGTACGGGGCCAACGTCCTGACTTTC.

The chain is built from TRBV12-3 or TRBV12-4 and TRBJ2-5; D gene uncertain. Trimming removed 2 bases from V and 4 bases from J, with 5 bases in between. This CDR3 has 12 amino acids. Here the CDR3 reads CASSLTRETQYF. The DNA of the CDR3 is TGTGCCAGCAGTTTAACGCGAGAGACCCAGTACTTC.

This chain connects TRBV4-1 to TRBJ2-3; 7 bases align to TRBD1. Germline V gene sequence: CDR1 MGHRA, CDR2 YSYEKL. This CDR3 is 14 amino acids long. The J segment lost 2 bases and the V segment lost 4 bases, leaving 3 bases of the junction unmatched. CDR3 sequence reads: CASSLGTATDTQYF. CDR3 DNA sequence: TGCGCCAGCAGCCTTGGGACAGCCACAGATACGCAGTATTTT.

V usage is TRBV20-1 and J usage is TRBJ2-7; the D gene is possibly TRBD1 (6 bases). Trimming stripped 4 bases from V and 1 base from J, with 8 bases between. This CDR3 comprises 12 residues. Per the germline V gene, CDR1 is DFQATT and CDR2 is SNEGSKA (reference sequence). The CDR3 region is CSAIDRSYEQYF. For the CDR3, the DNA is TGCAGTGCTATCGACAGGTCCTACGAGCAGTACTTC.

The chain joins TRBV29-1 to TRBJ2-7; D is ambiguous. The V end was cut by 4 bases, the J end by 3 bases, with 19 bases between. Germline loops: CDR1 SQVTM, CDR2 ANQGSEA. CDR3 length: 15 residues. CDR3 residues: CSVGFFHLRSYEQYF. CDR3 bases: TGCAGCGTTGGTTTTTTTCACCTTCGGAGCTACGAGCAGTACTTC.

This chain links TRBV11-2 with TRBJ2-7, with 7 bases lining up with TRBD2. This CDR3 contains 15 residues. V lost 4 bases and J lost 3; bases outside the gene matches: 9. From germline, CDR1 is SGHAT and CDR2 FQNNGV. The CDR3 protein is CASSSNQLANYEQYF. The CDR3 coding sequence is TGTGCCAGCAGCTCGAACCAACTAGCGAACTACGAGCAGTACTTC.

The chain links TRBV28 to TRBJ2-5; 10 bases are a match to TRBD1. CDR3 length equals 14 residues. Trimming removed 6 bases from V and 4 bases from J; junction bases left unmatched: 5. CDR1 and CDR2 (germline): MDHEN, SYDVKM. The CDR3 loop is CASRTRTGGETQYF. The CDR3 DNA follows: TGTGCCAGCAGAACTCGGACAGGGGGAGAGACCCAGTACTTC.

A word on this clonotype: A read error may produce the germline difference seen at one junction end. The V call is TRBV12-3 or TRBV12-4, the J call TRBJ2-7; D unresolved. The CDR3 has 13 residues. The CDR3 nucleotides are TGTGCCAGCAGTCTAACCCCAGACAACGAGCAGTACTTT. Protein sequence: CASSLTPDNEQYF.

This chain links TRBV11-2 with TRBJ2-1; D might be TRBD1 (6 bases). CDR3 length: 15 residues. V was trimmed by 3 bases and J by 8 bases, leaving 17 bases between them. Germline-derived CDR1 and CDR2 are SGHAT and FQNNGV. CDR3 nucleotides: TGTGCCAGCAGCTTTCAGACAGGAATTAGCGATGAGCAGTTCTTC. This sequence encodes CASSFQTGISDEQFF.

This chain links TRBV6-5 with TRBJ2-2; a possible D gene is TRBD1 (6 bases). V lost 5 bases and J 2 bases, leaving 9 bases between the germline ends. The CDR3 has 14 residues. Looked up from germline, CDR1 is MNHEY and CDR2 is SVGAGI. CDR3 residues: CASSPGDNTGELFF. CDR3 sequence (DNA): TGTGCCAGCAGTCCAGGGGACAACACCGGGGAGCTGTTTTTT.

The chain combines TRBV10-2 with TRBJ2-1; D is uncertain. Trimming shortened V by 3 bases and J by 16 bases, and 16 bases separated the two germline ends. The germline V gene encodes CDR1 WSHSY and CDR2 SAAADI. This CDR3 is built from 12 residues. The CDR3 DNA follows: TGCGCCAGCAGTGACCCCCGGGCCGGCGACTTCTTC. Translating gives CASSDPRAGDFF.

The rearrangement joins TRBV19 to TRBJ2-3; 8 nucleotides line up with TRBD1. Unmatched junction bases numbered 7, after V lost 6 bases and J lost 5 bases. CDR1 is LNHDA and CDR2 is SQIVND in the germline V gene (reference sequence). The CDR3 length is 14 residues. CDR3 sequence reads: CASSDRGLGDTQYF. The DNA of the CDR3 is TGTGCCAGTAGCGACAGGGGTTTAGGAGATACGCAGTATTTT.

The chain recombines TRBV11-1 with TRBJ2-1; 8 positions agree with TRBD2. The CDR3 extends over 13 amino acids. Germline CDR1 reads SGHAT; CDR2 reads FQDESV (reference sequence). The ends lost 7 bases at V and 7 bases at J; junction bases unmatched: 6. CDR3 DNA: TGTGCCAGCACGGGACTAGATGGTAATGAGCAGTTCTTC. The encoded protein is CASTGLDGNEQFF.

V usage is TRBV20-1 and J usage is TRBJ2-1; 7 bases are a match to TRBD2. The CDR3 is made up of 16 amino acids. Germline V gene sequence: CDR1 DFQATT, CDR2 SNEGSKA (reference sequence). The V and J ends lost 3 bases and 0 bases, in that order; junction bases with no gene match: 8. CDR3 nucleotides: TGCAGTGCTAGGAATGCCGGCGGGAGCTCCTACAATGAGCAGTTCTTC. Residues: CSARNAGGSSYNEQFF.

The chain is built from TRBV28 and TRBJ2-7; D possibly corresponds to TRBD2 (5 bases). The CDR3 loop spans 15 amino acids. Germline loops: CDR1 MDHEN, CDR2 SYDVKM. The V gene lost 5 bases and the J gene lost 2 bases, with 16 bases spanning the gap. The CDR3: CASSTTSGNPYEQYF. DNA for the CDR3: TGTGCCAGCAGTACCACGTCCGGGAATCCCTACGAGCAGTACTTC.

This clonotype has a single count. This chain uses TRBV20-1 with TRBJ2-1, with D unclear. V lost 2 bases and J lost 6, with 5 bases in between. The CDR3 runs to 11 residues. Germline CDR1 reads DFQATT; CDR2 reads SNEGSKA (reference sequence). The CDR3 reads CSARNANEQFF. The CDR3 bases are TGCAGTGCTAGAAACGCCAATGAGCAGTTCTTC.

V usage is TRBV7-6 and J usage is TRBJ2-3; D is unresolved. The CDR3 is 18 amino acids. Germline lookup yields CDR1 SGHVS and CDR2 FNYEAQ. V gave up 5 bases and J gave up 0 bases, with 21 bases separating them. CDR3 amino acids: CASSLGPISLSSTDTQYF. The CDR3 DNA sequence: TGTGCCAGCAGCCTAGGTCCTATCTCCCTCTCTAGCACAGATACGCAGTATTTT.

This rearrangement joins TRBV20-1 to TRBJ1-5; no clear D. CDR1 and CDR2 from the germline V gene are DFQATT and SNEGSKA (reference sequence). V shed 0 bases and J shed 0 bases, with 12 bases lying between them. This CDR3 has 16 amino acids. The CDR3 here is CSARERRRLSNQPQHF. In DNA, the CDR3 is TGCAGTGCTAGAGAAAGACGACGTCTTAGCAATCAGCCCCAGCATTTT.

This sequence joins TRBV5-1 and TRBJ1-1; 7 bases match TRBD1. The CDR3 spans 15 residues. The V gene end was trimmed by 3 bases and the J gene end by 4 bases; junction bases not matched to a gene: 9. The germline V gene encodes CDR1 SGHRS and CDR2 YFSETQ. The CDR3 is CASSWTQGSGTEAFF. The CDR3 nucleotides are TGCGCCAGCAGCTGGACACAGGGGTCCGGCACTGAAGCTTTCTTT.

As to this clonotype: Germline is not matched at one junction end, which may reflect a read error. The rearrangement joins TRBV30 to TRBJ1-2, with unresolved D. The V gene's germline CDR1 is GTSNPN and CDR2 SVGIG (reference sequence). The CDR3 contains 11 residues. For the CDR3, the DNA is TGTGCCTGGAGGAGAGGGCCAAGATATGACTTC. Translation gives CAWRRGPRYDF.

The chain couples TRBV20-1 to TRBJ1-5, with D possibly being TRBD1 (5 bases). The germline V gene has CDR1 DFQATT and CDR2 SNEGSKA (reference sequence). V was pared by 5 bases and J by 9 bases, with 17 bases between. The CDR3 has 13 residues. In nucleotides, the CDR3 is TGCAGTGCTCTGACAGTGGCGAAAGGGCCCCAGCATTTT. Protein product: CSALTVAKGPQHF.